These 16 T cell receptor beta chains originate from one sample sequenced in a study of blood T cell repertoires in COVID-19 (TCRdb year 2020). The library was generated by the immunoSEQ multiplex PCR assay. Not all clones reach the TCRdb copy of this immuneACCESS table, which keeps in-frame sequences only. Checked studies attribute under half of the gap to unresolved V genes and leave the rest unexplained. The sample table records approximately 300,000 clones; around four fifths of these occur just once. Approximately 1.3% of the sample lies in the top ten. Sequences were obtained from peripheral blood. The receptors stem from a woman aged 45 to 65 with acute or convalescent COVID-19.

The chain is built from TRBV4-1 and TRBJ1-1, with D perhaps TRBD1 (6 bases). Trimming shortened V by 5 bases and J by 4 bases, and 11 bases separated the two germline ends. This CDR3 is 13 amino acids long. Germline V lookup: CDR1 MGHRA, CDR2 YSYEKL. CDR3 residues: CASSSGVGTEAFF. In DNA, the CDR3 is TGCGCCAGCAGCTCAGGGGTGGGCACTGAAGCTTTCTTT.

This chain links TRBV30 with TRBJ1-4; D is undetermined. The germline V and J ends were trimmed by 3 bases and 8 bases, with 13 bases remaining between them. The CDR3 is 13 amino acids. Germline values: CDR1 GTSNPN, CDR2 SVGIG (reference sequence). CDR3 in amino acids: CAWSPLTGEKLFF. The CDR3 DNA sequence: TGTGCCTGGAGCCCGCTCACGGGGGAAAAACTGTTTTTT.

This clone is a singleton in its sample. The chain links TRBV7-9 to TRBJ2-1; TRBD2 aligns across 10 bases. CDR1 is SEHNR, CDR2 FQNEAQ, per germline (reference sequence). The length of the CDR3 is 17 residues. J gave up 0 bases and V 3 bases, and 5 bases lay outside the gene matches. This CDR3 is CASSFGLAERSYNEQFF. The CDR3 DNA reads as TGTGCCAGCAGCTTCGGACTAGCGGAACGCTCCTACAATGAGCAGTTCTTC.

The J gene is TRBJ1-6, the V gene TRBV6-6; TRBD1 might be the D (6 bases). The CDR3 contains 15 residues. The germline V and J ends were trimmed by 6 bases and 5 bases, with 14 bases remaining between them. Germline V gene sequence: CDR1 MNHNY, CDR2 SVGAGI (reference sequence). The CDR3: CASSERTANNSPLHF. Written as DNA, the CDR3 is TGTGCCAGCAGCGAACGGACAGCTAATAATTCACCCCTCCACTTT.

This chain uses TRBV12-3 or TRBV12-4 with TRBJ2-5; 8 nucleotides agree with TRBD2. This CDR3 is built from 13 residues. V lost 6 bases, J lost 3 bases, and 3 bases stayed unmatched. The CDR3 protein is CASSEGLEETQYF. The CDR3 nucleotides are TGTGCCAGCAGCGAGGGACTAGAAGAGACCCAGTACTTC.

V and J are TRBV7-8 and TRBJ1-5; 7 nucleotides line up with TRBD1. Per the germline V gene, CDR1 is SGHVS and CDR2 is FQNEAQ. This CDR3 is 14 amino acids long. With V trimmed by 6 bases and J by 8 bases, 10 bases remained unmatched. The CDR3, as DNA: TGTGCCAGCAGTCCACCGGGACAGTTGGAGCCCCAGCATTTT. Residues: CASSPPGQLEPQHF.

This clone was observed a handful of times. This chain connects TRBV3-1 (or the pseudogene TRBV3-2) to TRBJ1-4; 9 positions match TRBD1. CDR1 is LGHDT and CDR2 is YNNKEL in the germline V gene (reference sequence). This CDR3 spans 14 amino acids. Trimming cost V 4 bases and J 6 bases; bases outside gene matches: 3. The CDR3 nucleotides read TGTGCCAGCAGCCTGGGACAGGGTGATGAAAAACTGTTTTTT. It yields the protein CASSLGQGDEKLFF.

J is TRBJ1-6 and V is TRBV30, with D uncertain. CDR1 GTSNPN and CDR2 SVGIG come from the germline V gene (reference sequence). Trimming took 0 bases from V and 10 from J, leaving 13 bases between them. CDR3 length equals 14 residues. The CDR3 coding sequence is TGTGCCTGGAGTGTAAGCGGTCTCGAGTCACCCCTCCACTTT. Protein: CAWSVSGLESPLHF.

This clone was picked up a small number of times. CDR3: CASSQGTSVETQYF. The CDR3 nucleotides are TGTGCCAGCAGCCAGGGGACTAGTGTGGAGACCCAGTACTTC. The rearrangement joins TRBV4-2 to TRBJ2-5; 8 positions agree with TRBD2. Trimming cost V 3 bases and J 5 bases; bases outside gene matches: 5. The CDR3 sequence is 14 residues long. Germline CDR1 LGHNA, CDR2 YNFKEQ.

V gene TRBV5-1 combines with J gene TRBJ1-4, with D possibly matching TRBD1 (5 bases). V lost 7 bases to trimming and J lost 0 bases, with 16 bases between them. Germline V gene lookup returns CDR1 SGHRS and CDR2 YFSETQ. CDR3 length equals 16 residues. The CDR3 sequence is CASYPLPGTTNEKLFF. DNA of the CDR3: TGCGCCAGCTATCCCCTACCAGGGACAACTAATGAAAAACTGTTTTTT.

This rearrangement joins TRBV29-1 to TRBJ2-7, with TRBD1 as a possible D gene (6 bases). V lost 4 bases to trimming and J lost 4 bases, with 14 bases between them. The germline CDR1 and CDR2 sequences are SQVTM and ANQGSEA. The CDR3 covers 13 residues. The CDR3 spells CSVVRTVGYEQYF. In DNA form, the CDR3 reads TGCAGCGTTGTAAGGACAGTAGGTTACGAGCAGTACTTC.

This clone occurred a few times. The rearrangement links TRBV10-2 to TRBJ2-7; the match to TRBD1 covers 9 bases. The CDR3 totals 16 residues. The ends lost 0 bases at V and 3 bases at J; junction bases unmatched: 6. Germline V lookup: CDR1 WSHSY, CDR2 SAAADI. The CDR3 DNA follows: TGCGCCAGCAGTGAGTCAGGCGACAGGGGGGACTACGAGCAGTACTTC. Protein product: CASSESGDRGDYEQYF.

The chain combines TRBV6-6 with TRBJ2-7; possibly TRBD1 for D (6 bases). CDR3 length: 13 residues. V shed 5 bases and J shed 6 bases, with 14 bases lying between them. Germline V gene sequence: CDR1 MNHNY, CDR2 SVGAGI (reference sequence). CDR3 in DNA: TGTGCCAGCAGTACCACACAGGGTTCCGAGCAGTACTTC. Protein product: CASSTTQGSEQYF.

This chain links TRBV5-4 with TRBJ2-1; possible D gene TRBD2, 6 bases. The CDR3 consists of 16 residues. Germline lookup yields CDR1 SGHNT and CDR2 YYREEE (reference sequence). Trimming left V 2 bases short and J 1 base short, with 13 bases between. The CDR3 here is CASSFPGDGSYNEQFF. CDR3 in DNA: TGTGCCAGCAGCTTTCCGGGGGATGGATCCTACAATGAGCAGTTCTTC.

V gene TRBV15 combines with J gene TRBJ1-2, with 7 positions matching TRBD1. V was clipped by 3 bases and J by 0 bases; unmatched bases: 4. This CDR3 region has 15 residues. Germline CDR1 LNHNV, CDR2 YYDKDF (reference sequence). CDR3 coding DNA: TGTGCCACCAGCAGCGGGACAGTGACTAACTATGGCTACACCTTC. Translated: CATSSGTVTNYGYTF.

J is TRBJ1-6 and V is TRBV16; 10 bases agree with TRBD1. Per the germline V gene, CDR1 is KGHSY and CDR2 is FQNENV. The J segment lost 10 bases and the V segment lost 1 base, leaving 4 bases of the junction unmatched. The CDR3 has 15 amino acids. CDR3 sequence reads: CASSQFRDRGSPLHF. The CDR3 nucleotides read TGTGCCAGCAGCCAATTTCGGGACAGGGGATCACCCCTCCACTTT.